The 16 T cell receptor beta chains below come from one sample, sequenced in a study of cytomegalovirus exposure and HLA in healthy donors. It was with 60 Vbeta and 13 Jbeta primers that the PCR ran. This table comes from immunoSEQ multiplex PCR, and its TCRdb copy is limited to in-frame clones, with some not included. The sample shows around 150,000 clones, more than 60% of them seen only once. The source material was PBMCs. These TCRs come from a woman in her thirties in good health and CMV-seronegative.

The J gene is TRBJ1-1, the V gene TRBV7-9; possibly TRBD1 for D (6 bases). The CDR3 totals 13 residues. CDR1 is SEHNR, CDR2 FQNEAQ, per germline (reference sequence). The germline V and J ends were trimmed by 5 bases and 7 bases, with 14 bases remaining between them. The CDR3 DNA sequence: TGTGCCAGCAGCCCAACTGGGGGCGGTGAAGCTTTCTTT. This translates into CASSPTGGGEAFF.

The chain links TRBV2 to TRBJ1-1; the match to TRBD1 covers 7 bases. Germline trimming cut 6 bases from V and 0 bases from J; bases unmatched to any gene: 10. CDR1 is SNHLY, CDR2 FYNNEI, per germline. The CDR3 is 16 amino acids. The CDR3 protein is CASSWGQLNMNTEAFF. DNA for the CDR3: TGTGCCAGCAGCTGGGGACAGCTGAACATGAACACTGAAGCTTTCTTT.

The chain has TRBV27 and TRBJ2-7, with D possibly being TRBD2 (5 bases). The germline gives CDR1 MNHEY, CDR2 SMNVEV (reference sequence). The CDR3 spans 14 residues. V was clipped by 3 bases and J by 3 bases, with 12 bases between them. CDR3: CASSFSGSGYEQYF. The CDR3 DNA follows: TGTGCCAGCAGTTTTTCTGGCAGCGGCTACGAGCAGTACTTC.

V is TRBV7-8 and J is TRBJ2-5; a possible D gene is TRBD1 (5 bases). The DNA end is a closer match to TRBJ2-7, so the J assignment may be wrong. Germline V gene data show CDR1 as SGHVS and CDR2 as FQNEAQ. CDR3 size: 16 residues. DNA of the CDR3: TGTGCCAGCAGAACTCTCATAGGGGCTGGATCCTACGAGCAGTACTTC. It specifies CASRTLIGAGSYEQYF.

The rearrangement uses TRBV28 and TRBJ1-6, with 7 bases that match TRBD1. The CDR3 covers 12 residues. Germline V CDR1 and CDR2: MDHEN, SYDVKM. V gave up 6 bases and J gave up 10 bases; unmatched junction bases: 3. CDR3 nucleotides: TGTGCCAGCAGCCTACAGGGGTCACCCCTCCACTTT. Translation gives CASSLQGSPLHF.

CDR3 in DNA: TGCGCCAGCAGCCATCCGGGACAGCTTAATGAAAAACTGTTTTTT. This encodes CASSHPGQLNEKLFF. The chain has TRBV4-1 and TRBJ1-4, with 7 bases aligning to TRBD1. Looked up from germline, CDR1 is MGHRA and CDR2 is YSYEKL. J lost 4 bases, V lost 3 bases, and 5 bases had no gene match. CDR3 length equals 15 residues.

In this sample, this clone turned up a few times. V gene TRBV7-9 combines with J gene TRBJ2-5; TRBD1 matches at 8 bases. Germline V gives CDR1 SEHNR, CDR2 FQNEAQ (reference sequence). CDR3 length: 13 amino acids. V lost 5 bases and J lost 7; bases outside the gene matches: 6. The CDR3 coding sequence is TGTGCCAGCAGCCTTGGACAGGGTGCGACCCAGTACTTC. Protein product: CASSLGQGATQYF.

This sequence joins TRBV29-1 and TRBJ2-7; D may be TRBD2 (5 bases). The CDR3 has 13 amino acids. Trimming removed 7 bases at V and 5 bases at J, with 18 bases between. In germline, CDR1 is SQVTM, CDR2 ANQGSEA. The CDR3 nucleotides read TGCAGCGCAAGAGGGTACTCCTACGACGAGCAGTACTTC. Its protein product is CSARGYSYDEQYF.

The chain recombines TRBV23-1 with TRBJ1-1; 8 bases agree with TRBD1. TRBV23-1 is noted as an ORF with a role that remains uncertain. V lost 6 bases to trimming and J lost 3 bases; unmatched junction nucleotides: 6. There are 14 residues in the CDR3. DNA for the CDR3: TGCGCCAGCAGCCCAGGGGGCAGGGACACTGAAGCTTTCTTT. It specifies CASSPGGRDTEAFF.

This chain joins TRBV19 and TRBJ2-7, with 10 bases fitting TRBD1. The CDR3 sequence is 15 residues long. Germline values: CDR1 LNHDA, CDR2 SQIVND (reference sequence). The V segment lost 9 bases and the J segment 1 base; nucleotides outside the gene matches: 9. For the CDR3, the DNA is TGTGCCAGCCCGCCGGGACAGGGGTATTCCTACGAGCAGTACTTC. This gives the protein CASPPGQGYSYEQYF.

A single count supports this clone. The chain uses TRBV7-6 and TRBJ2-3; D remains unclear. Germline CDR1 reads SGHVS; CDR2 reads FNYEAQ. The CDR3 is 14 amino acids. V was pared by 2 bases and J by 1 base, with 7 bases between. CDR3 nucleotide sequence: TGTGCCAGCAGCTTATTTGGAGGCACAGATACGCAGTATTTT. Translated: CASSLFGGTDTQYF. Complete variable domain (other parts from reference TRBV7-6 and TRBJ2-3): GAGVSQSPRYKVTKRGQDVALRCDPISGHVSLYWYRQALGQGPEFLTYFNYEAQQDKSGLPNDRFSAERPEGSISTLTIQRTEQRDSAMYRCASSLFGGTDTQYFGPGTRLTVL.

The chain is built from TRBV27 and TRBJ2-5; D is undetermined. Judging by the DNA end, TRBJ2-7 fits better; the J call may be wrong. The CDR3 runs 14 residues. In germline, CDR1 is MNHEY, CDR2 SMNVEV (reference sequence). The CDR3 sequence is CASSWSASSYEQYF. CDR3 DNA: TGTGCCAGCAGTTGGTCCGCAAGCTCCTACGAGCAGTACTTC.

The genes are TRBV6-1 and TRBJ2-7, with 7 bases matching TRBD1. Germline trimming cut 4 bases from V and 6 bases from J; bases unmatched to any gene: 9. CDR3 length: 14 amino acids. CDR1 is MNHNS and CDR2 is SASEGT in the germline V gene. This chain's CDR3 is CASSVFDRDGEQYF. CDR3 in DNA: TGTGCCAGCAGTGTTTTTGACAGGGACGGCGAGCAGTACTTC.

The CDR3 reads CASSLDGQGTETQYF. The DNA for the CDR3 is TGTGCCAGCAGCTTAGACGGACAGGGTACGGAGACCCAGTACTTC. The V call is TRBV13, the J call TRBJ2-5; 8 bases line up with TRBD1. With 1 base clipped from V and 5 bases from J, the junction kept 6 bases outside the gene matches. This CDR3 spans 15 amino acids. Germline CDR1 PRHDT, CDR2 FYEKMQ (reference sequence).

The chain carries TRBV27 and TRBJ1-6; 7 nucleotides align to TRBD1. CDR3 length: 14 residues. The J segment lost 5 bases and the V segment lost 2 bases, leaving 0 bases of the junction unmatched. The germline V gene has CDR1 MNHEY and CDR2 SMNVEV (reference sequence). The CDR3 is CASSLDRDNSPLHF. The CDR3 nucleotides read TGTGCCAGCAGTTTAGACAGGGATAATTCACCCCTCCACTTT.

The genes are TRBV19 and TRBJ1-5, with D possibly TRBD1 on 6 matching bases. This CDR3 region has 13 residues. Trimming removed 2 bases at V and 7 bases at J, with 9 bases between. CDR1 is LNHDA, CDR2 SQIVND, per germline (reference sequence). The CDR3 here is CASSIRTGQPQHF. In DNA form, the CDR3 reads TGTGCCAGTAGTATACGAACAGGGCAGCCCCAGCATTTT.